This T cell receptor beta chain originates from a study of T cell repertoires in cytomegalovirus infection. About the study: Public signatures in TCR beta pointed to CMV infection and matching HLA type.

One entry per CDR3 protein results from TCRdb running MiXCR on the reads. The sample yields around 320,000 distinct CDR3 sequences, 9.5% seen once. CDR1 and CDR2 from the germline V gene are MGHRA and YSYEKL. CDR3 length: 15 residues. Trimming pared 1 base from V and 6 bases from J, leaving 15 bases between. In this sample, this clonotype turned up a few times. Sequenced material: PBMCs. This TCR was recovered from a human donor in good health (CMV status not recorded). Some clones in this sample may be carry-over from other donors' samples. The genes are TRBV4-1 and TRBJ1-1; the D is unclear. The CDR3 here is CASSQGPLGRAEAFF. DNA for the CDR3: TGCGCCAGCAGCCAAGGCCCTCTTGGGAGGGCTGAAGCTTTCTTT.